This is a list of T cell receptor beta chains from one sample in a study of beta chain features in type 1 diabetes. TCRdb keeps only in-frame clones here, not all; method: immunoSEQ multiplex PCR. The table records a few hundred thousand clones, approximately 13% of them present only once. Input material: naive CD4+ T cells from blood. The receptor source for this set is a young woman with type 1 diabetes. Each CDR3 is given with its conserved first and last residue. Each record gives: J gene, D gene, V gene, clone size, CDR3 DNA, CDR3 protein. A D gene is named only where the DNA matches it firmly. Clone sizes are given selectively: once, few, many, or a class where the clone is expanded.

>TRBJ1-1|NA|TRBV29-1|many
TGCAGCGTCCTCCGACAGATGAACACTGAAGCTTTCTTT
CSVLRQMNTEAFF
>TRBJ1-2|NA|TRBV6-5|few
TGTGCCAGCCTAGGGGCGGGAAACTATGGCTACACCTTC
CASLGAGNYGYTF
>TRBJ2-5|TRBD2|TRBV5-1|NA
TGCGCCAGCAGCTTGTTGACTAGCGGGAGGCCTGGGGGAGAGACCCAGTACTTC
CASSLLTSGRPGGETQYF
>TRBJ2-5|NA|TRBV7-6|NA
TGTGCCAGCAGCCCCCAAGCCGGGAGAGGGGAGACCCAGTACTTC
CASSPQAGRGETQYF
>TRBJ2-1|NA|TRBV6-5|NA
TGTGCCAGCAGTTACTCGGAGGGGTTTGGATGGCTAGAGCAGTTCTTC
CASSYSEGFGWLEQFF
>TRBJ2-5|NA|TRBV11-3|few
TGTGCCAGTGGAGGAACGGAGACCCAGTACTTC
CASGGTETQYF
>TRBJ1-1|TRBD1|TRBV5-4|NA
TGTGCCAGCAGCATACAGGACAGGCCCCCTGAAGCTTTCTTT
CASSIQDRPPEAFF
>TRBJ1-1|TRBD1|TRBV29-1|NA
TGCAGCGTTGAGGGACAGGCGAACACTGAAGCTTTCTTT
CSVEGQANTEAFF
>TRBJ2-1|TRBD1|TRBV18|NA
TGTGCCAGCTCACCCACCGGGACAGCTTACAATGAGCAGTTCTTC
CASSPTGTAYNEQFF
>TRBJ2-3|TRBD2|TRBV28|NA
TGTGCCAGCCGGGGGGGGGCGAAGGGGACAGATACGCAGTATTTT
CASRGGAKGTDTQYF
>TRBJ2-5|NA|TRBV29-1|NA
TGCAGCGTTGGCCAGTACCAAGAGACCCAGTACTTC
CSVGQYQETQYF
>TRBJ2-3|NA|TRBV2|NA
TGTGCCAGCAGGTCAGATTATACGCAGTATTTT
CASRSDYTQYF
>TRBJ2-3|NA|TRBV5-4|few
TGTGCCAGCAGCTTGGTGGCGGGGCCCACAGATACGCAGTATTTT
CASSLVAGPTDTQYF
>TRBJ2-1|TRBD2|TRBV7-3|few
TGTGCCAGCAGCTTGACTAGCGGTGCCTACAATGAGCAGTTCTTC
CASSLTSGAYNEQFF
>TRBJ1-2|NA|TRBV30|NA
TGTGCCTGGCAGCGGGGTCGGAACTATGGCTACACCTTC
CAWQRGRNYGYTF
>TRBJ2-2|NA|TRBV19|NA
TGTGCCAGTAGTATACTAGCCGCTAACGAGGGGGAGCTGTTTTTT
CASSILAANEGELFF
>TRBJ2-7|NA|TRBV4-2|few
TGTGCCAGCAGCCAAGAACACCATATGACCTACGAGCAGTACTTC
CASSQEHHMTYEQYF
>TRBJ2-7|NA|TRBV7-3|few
TGTGCCAGCAGCTTAAGGCCGGGACAAGCCTACGAGCAGTACTTC
CASSLRPGQAYEQYF
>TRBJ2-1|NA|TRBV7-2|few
TGTGCCAGCAGGAGGGCCGTATCCTACAATGAGCAGTTCTTC
CASRRAVSYNEQFF
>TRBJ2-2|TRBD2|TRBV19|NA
TGTGCCAGTAACGGACTAGCGGCAAACACCGGGGAGCTGTTTTTT
CASNGLAANTGELFF
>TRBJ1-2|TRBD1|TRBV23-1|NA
TGCGCCAGCAGTCAACTCCGGGACAGGGGCTATGGCTACACCTTC
CASSQLRDRGYGYTF
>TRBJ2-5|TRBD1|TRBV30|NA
TGTGCCTGGACAGGGGGCGGAGAGACCCAGTACTTC
CAWTGGGETQYF
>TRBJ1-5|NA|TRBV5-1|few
TGCGCCAGCAGCTTGGGGGAACCCGGGGGGCCCCAGCATTTT
CASSLGEPGGPQHF
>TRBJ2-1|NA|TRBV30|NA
TGTGCCTGGAGTGGAGGGAAAGGGAGCTCCTACAATGAGCAGTTCTTC
CAWSGGKGSSYNEQFF
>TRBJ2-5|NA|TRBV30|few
TGTGCCTGGAGTGTACGCAGGGCCTTCCAAGAGACCCAGTACTTC
CAWSVRRAFQETQYF
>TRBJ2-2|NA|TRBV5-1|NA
TGCGCCAGCAGCAAGGAGGCGAACACCGGGGAGCTGTTTTTT
CASSKEANTGELFF
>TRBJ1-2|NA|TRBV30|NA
TGTGCCTGGAGTGTCGGGGTGAACTATGGCTACACCTTC
CAWSVGVNYGYTF
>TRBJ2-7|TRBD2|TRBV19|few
TGTGCCAGTAGTCCGCTTAGCGGGAGGCTTTCCTACGAGCAGTACTTC
CASSPLSGRLSYEQYF
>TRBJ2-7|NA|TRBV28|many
TGTGCCAGCAGCCTTACGGGGGAGCAGTACTTC
CASSLTGEQYF
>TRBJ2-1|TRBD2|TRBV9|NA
TGTGCCAGCAGCGTATCTAGCGGATTAAGGGATGAGCAGTTCTTC
CASSVSSGLRDEQFF
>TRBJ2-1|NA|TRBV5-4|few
TGTGCCAGCAGCTTGGCCGGAGGGGCCTACAATGAGCAGTTCTTC
CASSLAGGAYNEQFF
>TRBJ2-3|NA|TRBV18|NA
TGTGCCAGCTCACAGCTGAGCCCCGCCGCCACAGATACGCAGTATTTT
CASSQLSPAATDTQYF
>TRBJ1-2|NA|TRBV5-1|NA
TGCGCCAGCAGCCGTCCAGGGGACGGTGGCTACACCTTC
CASSRPGDGGYTF
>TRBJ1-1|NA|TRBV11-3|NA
TGTGCCAGCAGCGAGCGATCCAGACCCACTGAAGCTTTCTTT
CASSERSRPTEAFF
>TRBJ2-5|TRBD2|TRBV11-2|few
TGTGCCAGCAGCCCCAGACTAGCGGGAGCTGTGGAGACCCAGTACTTC
CASSPRLAGAVETQYF
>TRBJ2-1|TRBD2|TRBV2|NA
TGTGCCAGCCGTCCCCTAGCGGGAGGGCCCCACAATGAGCAGTTCTTC
CASRPLAGGPHNEQFF
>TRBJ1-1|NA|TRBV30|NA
TGTGCGTACGGGACATCTGTTGCCACTGAAGCTTTCTTT
CAYGTSVATEAFF
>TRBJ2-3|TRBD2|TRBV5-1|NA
TGCGCCAGCAGCACTACTAGCGGCACAGATACGCAGTATTTT
CASSTTSGTDTQYF
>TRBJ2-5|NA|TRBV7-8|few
TGTGCCAGCAGCGCCACAGGGAACGGAGAGACCCAGTACTTC
CASSATGNGETQYF
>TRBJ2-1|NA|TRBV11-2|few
TGTGCCAGCAGCTTAGGCCCACAGGGACCGTTCTTC
CASSLGPQGPFF
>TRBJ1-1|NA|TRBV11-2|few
TGTGCCAGCAGCCCCCTTGGGGCCGTGAACACTGAAGCTTTCTTT
CASSPLGAVNTEAFF
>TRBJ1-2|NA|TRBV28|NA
TGTGCCAGCAGTTTAGGCGCCAGGGATGGCTACACCTTC
CASSLGARDGYTF
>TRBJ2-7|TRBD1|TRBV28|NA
TGTGCCAGCAGTTTATGGGGACAGGGTCGGTCCTACGAGCAGTACTTC
CASSLWGQGRSYEQYF
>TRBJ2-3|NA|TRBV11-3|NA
TGTGCCAGCAGCCAAGGACTACTCACAGATACGCAGTATTTT
CASSQGLLTDTQYF
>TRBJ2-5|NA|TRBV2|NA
TGTGCCAGCAGTCCTACAGGTGTTCCGCAAGAGACCCAGTACTTC
CASSPTGVPQETQYF
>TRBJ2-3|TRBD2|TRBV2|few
TGTGCCAGCAGGGAGCGGGGAGATACGCAGTATTTT
CASRERGDTQYF
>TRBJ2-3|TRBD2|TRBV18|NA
TGTGCCAGCTCACCAGGACTAGCGGGAGGCGAAGATACGCAGTATTTT
CASSPGLAGGEDTQYF
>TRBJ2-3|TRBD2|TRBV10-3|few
TGTGCCATCAATTGGGGAGGGACCACAGATACGCAGTATTTT
CAINWGGTTDTQYF
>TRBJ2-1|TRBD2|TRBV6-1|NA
TGTGCCAGCAGTGACGACGTGGCGGGAGTGAGGTCCTACAATGAGCAGTTCTTC
CASSDDVAGVRSYNEQFF
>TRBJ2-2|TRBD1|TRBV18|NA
TGTGCCAGCTCACCAGGACAGGGGGCGAGCACCGGGGAGCTGTTTTTT
CASSPGQGASTGELFF
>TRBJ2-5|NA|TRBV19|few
TGTGCCAGTAGTATAAGCAGGGGAAGAGAGACCCAGTACTTC
CASSISRGRETQYF
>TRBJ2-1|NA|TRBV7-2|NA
TGTGCCAGCAGCTCCAGGTTGCTGGGTGAGCAGTTCTTC
CASSSRLLGEQFF
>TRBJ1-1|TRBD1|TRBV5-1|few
TGCGCCAGCAGCGACCGACAGGGGAACACTGAAGCTTTCTTT
CASSDRQGNTEAFF
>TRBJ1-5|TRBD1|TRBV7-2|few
TGTGCCAGCAGCTTACGTGCAGGGGGAAACAATCAGCCCCAGCATTTT
CASSLRAGGNNQPQHF
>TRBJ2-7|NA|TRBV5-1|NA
TGCGCCAGCAGCGGGGCCGGGACTCCCGCCTACGAGCAGTACTTC
CASSGAGTPAYEQYF
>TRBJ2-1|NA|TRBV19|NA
TGTGCCAGTAATGAGCGCTCGAGCTCCTACAATGAGCAGTTCTTC
CASNERSSSYNEQFF
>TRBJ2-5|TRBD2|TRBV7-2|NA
TGTGCCAGCAGCCTTTACCAATGGACTAGCGGGAGTAGAGAGACCCAGTACTTC
CASSLYQWTSGSRETQYF
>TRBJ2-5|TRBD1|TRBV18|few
TGTGCCAGCTCGCAGACAGGGATCCAAGAGACCCAGTACTTC
CASSQTGIQETQYF